This TCR beta chain was sequenced for a study of blood T cell repertoires in COVID-19. Across the study: Samples representing acute and convalescent COVID-19 were sourced from the United States, Italy and Spain. PBMCs, B-cell-depleted T cells, or T cells provided the cDNA or gDNA that made up the material.

Germline CDR1 reads WNHNN; CDR2 reads SYGVQD (reference sequence). V lost 4 bases, J lost 0 bases, and 12 bases stayed unmatched. The CDR3 has 19 amino acids. Original processing notes: Reference gene primer amplification gave estimated nucleated cell counts. Method: immunoSEQ multiplex PCR; TCRdb's copy keeps in-frame clones and lacks some. V and J calls and clone size are those listed in that table; D and trimming were worked out from the DNA. In the table there are tens of thousands of clones, 85% to 90% of which are singletons. The source of this sequence is a man at least 80 years old with active or convalescent COVID-19. The V and J genes are TRBV10-1 and TRBJ2-1, with 10 bases aligning to TRBD2. The sequencing input was peripheral blood. The CDR3 DNA follows: TGCGCCAGCAGTGCCGTGGTTGGTAGCGGGAGGCCCTCCTACAATGAGCAGTTCTTC. The encoded protein is CASSAVVGSGRPSYNEQFF.